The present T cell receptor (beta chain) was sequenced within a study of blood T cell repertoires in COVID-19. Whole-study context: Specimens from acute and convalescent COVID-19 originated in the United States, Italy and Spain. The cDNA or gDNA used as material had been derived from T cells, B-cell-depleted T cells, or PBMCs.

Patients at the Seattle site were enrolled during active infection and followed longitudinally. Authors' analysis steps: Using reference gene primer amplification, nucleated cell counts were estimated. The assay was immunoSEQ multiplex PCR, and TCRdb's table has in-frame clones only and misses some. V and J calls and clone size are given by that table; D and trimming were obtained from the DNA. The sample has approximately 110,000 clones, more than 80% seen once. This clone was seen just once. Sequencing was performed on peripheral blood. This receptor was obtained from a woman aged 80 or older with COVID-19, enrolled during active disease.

CDR3 protein: CASRQTGSEKLFF. CDR3 sequence (DNA): TGTGCCAGCAGGCAGACAGGGTCGGAAAAACTGTTTTTT. The rearrangement links TRBV5-6 to TRBJ1-4, with 7 bases fitting TRBD1. Germline loops: CDR1 SGHDT, CDR2 YYEEEE. This CDR3 has 13 residues. Trimming took 5 bases from V and 8 from J; bases not matched to a gene: 6.